The entry that follows covers one TCR beta chain sequence. The sample belongs to a study of blood T cell repertoires in COVID-19. In the source study's methods: Counts of nucleated cells, estimated from reference gene primer amplification, were obtained. Using immunoSEQ multiplex PCR, the repertoire was profiled, and TCRdb retains in-frame clones only, with some absent. D and trimming were read from the DNA, whereas the V and J calls and clone size are those reported in that table. The repertoire holds nearly 35,000 clones, with 78% as singletons. Germline assignment: CDR1 MGHDK and CDR2 SYGVNS. CDR3 length equals 12 residues. V lost 4 bases to trimming and J lost 6 bases, with 7 bases between them.

Material: peripheral blood. This receptor was obtained from a woman in her fifties or sixties with acute or convalescent COVID-19. V gene TRBV25-1 combines with J gene TRBJ2-1; D is unclear. This CDR3 is CASSVTTNEQFF. Here the CDR3 DNA reads TGTGCCAGCAGTGTCACTACCAATGAGCAGTTCTTC.